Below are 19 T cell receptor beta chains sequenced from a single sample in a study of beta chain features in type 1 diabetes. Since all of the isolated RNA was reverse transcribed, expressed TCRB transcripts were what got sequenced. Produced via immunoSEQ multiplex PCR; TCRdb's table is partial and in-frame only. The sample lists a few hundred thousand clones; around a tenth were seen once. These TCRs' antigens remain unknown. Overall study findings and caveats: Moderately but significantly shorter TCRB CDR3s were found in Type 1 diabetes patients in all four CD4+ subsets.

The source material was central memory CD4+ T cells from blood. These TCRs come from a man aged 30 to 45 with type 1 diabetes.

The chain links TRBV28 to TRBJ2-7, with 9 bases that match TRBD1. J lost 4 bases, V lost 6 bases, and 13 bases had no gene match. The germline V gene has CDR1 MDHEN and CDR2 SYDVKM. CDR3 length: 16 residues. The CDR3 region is CASRLSQGQGIYEQYF. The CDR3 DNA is TGTGCCAGCAGACTAAGTCAGGGACAGGGCATTTACGAGCAGTACTTC.

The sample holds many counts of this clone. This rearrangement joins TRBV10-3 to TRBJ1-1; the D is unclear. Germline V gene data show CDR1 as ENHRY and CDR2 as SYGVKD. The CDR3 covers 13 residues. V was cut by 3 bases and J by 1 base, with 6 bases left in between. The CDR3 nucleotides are TGTGCCATCAGTGAAAACAGGAACACTGAAGCTTTCTTT. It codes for CAISENRNTEAFF.

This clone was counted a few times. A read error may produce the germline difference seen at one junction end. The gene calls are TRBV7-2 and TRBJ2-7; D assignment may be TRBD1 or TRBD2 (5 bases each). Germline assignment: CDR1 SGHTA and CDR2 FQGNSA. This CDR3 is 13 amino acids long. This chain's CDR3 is CATSIISGGEQYF. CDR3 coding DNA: TGTGCCACCAGCATAATTAGTGGGGGCGAGCAGTACTTC.

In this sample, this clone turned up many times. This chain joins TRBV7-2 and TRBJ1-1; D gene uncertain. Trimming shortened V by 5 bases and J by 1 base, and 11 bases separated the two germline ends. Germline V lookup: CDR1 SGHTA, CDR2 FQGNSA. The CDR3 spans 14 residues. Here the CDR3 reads CASSRWTENTEAFF. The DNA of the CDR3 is TGTGCCAGCAGCCGATGGACGGAGAACACTGAAGCTTTCTTT.

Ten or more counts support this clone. CDR3 sequence: CAWTLLRRSGANVLTF. The CDR3 region has the DNA TGTGCCTGGACTCTTCTCAGGCGCTCTGGGGCCAACGTCCTGACTTTC. The V call is TRBV30, the J call TRBJ2-6; D gene uncertain. Trimming removed 4 bases from V and 0 bases from J, with 13 bases in between. This CDR3 region has 16 residues. Germline V gene sequence: CDR1 GTSNPN, CDR2 SVGIG (reference sequence).

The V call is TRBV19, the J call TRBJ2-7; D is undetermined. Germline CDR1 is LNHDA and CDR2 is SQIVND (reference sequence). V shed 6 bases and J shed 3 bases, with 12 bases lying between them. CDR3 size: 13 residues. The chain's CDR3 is CASSHDRFYEQYF. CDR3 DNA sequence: TGTGCCAGTAGCCATGACCGATTCTACGAGCAGTACTTC.

CDR3 sequence (DNA): TGCGCCAGCAGCCCCCGGGACAGACCGTCTGGGGCCAACGTCCTGACTTTC. Its protein is CASSPRDRPSGANVLTF. This chain joins TRBV5-1 and TRBJ2-6; 7 bases are shared with TRBD1. V dropped 4 bases and J dropped 1; count of bases not matched to a gene: 8. Germline V CDR1 and CDR2: SGHRS, YFSETQ. This CDR3 has 17 residues. Drawing the rest from reference TRBV5-1 and TRBJ2-6, the complete variable domain is KAGVTQTPRYLIKTRGQQVTLSCSPISGHRSVSWYQQTPGQGLQFLFEYFSETQRNKGNFPGRFSGRQFSNSRSEMNVSTLELGDSALYLCASSPRDRPSGANVLTFGAGSRLTVL.

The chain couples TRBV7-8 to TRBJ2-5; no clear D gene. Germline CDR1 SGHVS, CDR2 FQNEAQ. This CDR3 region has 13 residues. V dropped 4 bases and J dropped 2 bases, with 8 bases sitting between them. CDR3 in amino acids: CASSSSSQETQYF. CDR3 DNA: TGTGCCAGCAGCTCCAGCAGTCAAGAGACCCAGTACTTC.

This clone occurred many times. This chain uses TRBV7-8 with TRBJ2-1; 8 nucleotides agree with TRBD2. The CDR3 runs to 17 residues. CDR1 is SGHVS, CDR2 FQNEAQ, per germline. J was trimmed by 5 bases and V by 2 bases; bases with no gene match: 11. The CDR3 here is CASSLTFWSGSHNEQFF. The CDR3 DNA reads TGTGCCAGCAGCTTAACTTTTTGGAGCGGGAGCCACAATGAGCAGTTCTTC.

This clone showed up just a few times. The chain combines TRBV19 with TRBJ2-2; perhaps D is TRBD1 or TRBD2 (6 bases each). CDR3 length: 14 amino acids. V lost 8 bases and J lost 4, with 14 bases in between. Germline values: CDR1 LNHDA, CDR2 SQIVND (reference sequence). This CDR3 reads CASQQGGRTGELFF. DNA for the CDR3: TGTGCCAGTCAACAGGGAGGTCGCACCGGGGAGCTGTTTTTT.

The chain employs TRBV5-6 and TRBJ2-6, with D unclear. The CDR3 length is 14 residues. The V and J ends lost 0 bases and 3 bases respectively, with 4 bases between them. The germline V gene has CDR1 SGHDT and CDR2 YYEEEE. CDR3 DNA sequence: TGTGCCAGCAGCTTGGTGAGTGGGGCCAACGTCCTGACTTTC. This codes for CASSLVSGANVLTF. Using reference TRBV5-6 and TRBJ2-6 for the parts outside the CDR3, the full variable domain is DAGVTQSPTHLIKTRGQQVTLRCSPKSGHDTVSWYQQALGQGPQFIFQYYEEEERQRGNFPDRFSGHQFPNYSSELNVNALLLGDSALYLCASSLVSGANVLTFGAGSRLTVL.

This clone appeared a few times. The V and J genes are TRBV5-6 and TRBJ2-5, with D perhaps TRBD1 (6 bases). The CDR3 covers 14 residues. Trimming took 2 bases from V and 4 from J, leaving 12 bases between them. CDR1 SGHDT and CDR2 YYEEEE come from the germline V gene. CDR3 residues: CASSFWTVPETQYF. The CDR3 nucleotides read TGTGCCAGCAGCTTCTGGACAGTCCCAGAGACCCAGTACTTC.

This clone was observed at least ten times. CDR3 amino acids: CASSLTTVASGNTIYF. CDR3 coding DNA: TGTGCCAGCAGCCTGACGACAGTGGCCTCTGGAAACACCATATATTTT. The rearrangement links TRBV7-9 to TRBJ1-3; D is perhaps TRBD1 (5 bases). The CDR3 is 16 residues long. V gave up 5 bases and J gave up 0 bases, with 14 bases separating them. Germline V gene sequence: CDR1 SEHNR, CDR2 FQNEAQ (reference sequence).

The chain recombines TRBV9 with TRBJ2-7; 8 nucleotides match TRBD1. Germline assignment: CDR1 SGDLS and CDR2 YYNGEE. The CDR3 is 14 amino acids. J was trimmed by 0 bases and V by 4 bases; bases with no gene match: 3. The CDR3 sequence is CASSLTGDSYEQYF. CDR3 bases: TGTGCCAGCAGCCTGACAGGGGACTCCTACGAGCAGTACTTC.

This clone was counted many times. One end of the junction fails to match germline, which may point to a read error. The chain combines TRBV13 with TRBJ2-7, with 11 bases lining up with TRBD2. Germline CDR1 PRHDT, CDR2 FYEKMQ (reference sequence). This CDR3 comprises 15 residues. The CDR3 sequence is CASSVGTSGLHEQYF. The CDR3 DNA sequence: TGTGCCAGCAGCGTAGGGACTAGCGGTCTTCACGAGCAGTACTTC.

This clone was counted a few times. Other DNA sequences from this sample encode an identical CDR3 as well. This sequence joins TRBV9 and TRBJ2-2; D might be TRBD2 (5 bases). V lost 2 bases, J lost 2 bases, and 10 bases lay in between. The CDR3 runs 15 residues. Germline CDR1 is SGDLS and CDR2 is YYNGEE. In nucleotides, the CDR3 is TGTGCCAGCAGCGTTGGAGGCAGTAACACCGGGGAGCTGTTTTTT. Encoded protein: CASSVGGSNTGELFF.

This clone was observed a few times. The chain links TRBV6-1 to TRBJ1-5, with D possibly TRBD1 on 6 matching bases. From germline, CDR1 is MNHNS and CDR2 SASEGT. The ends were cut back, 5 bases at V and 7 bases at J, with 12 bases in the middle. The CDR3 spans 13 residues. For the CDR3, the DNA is TGTGCCAGCAGTTCACACAGGGTACAGCCCCAGCATTTT. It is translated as CASSSHRVQPQHF.

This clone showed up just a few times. CDR3 sequence: CASSLELAATDTQYF. CDR3 nucleotides: TGTGCCAGCAGCTTAGAGCTAGCGGCTACAGATACGCAGTATTTT. This chain joins TRBV7-9 and TRBJ2-3; 7 nucleotides match TRBD2. This CDR3 region has 15 residues. Germline V CDR1 and CDR2: SEHNR, FQNEAQ (reference sequence). The J segment lost 3 bases and the V segment lost 1 base, leaving 4 bases of the junction unmatched.

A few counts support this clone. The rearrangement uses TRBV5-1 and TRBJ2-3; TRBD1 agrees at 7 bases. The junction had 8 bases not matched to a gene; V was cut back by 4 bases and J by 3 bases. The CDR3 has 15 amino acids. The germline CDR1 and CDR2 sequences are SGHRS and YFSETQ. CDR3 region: CASSMQDRNTDTQYF. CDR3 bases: TGCGCCAGCAGCATGCAGGACAGGAATACAGATACGCAGTATTTT.